This T cell receptor (beta chain) stems from a study of blood T cell repertoires in COVID-19 (dated by TCRdb to about 2020). For the study in its entirety: The collaborator samples originated in the United States, Italy and Spain and spanned the acute and convalescent phases of COVID-19. The repertoires were made available in a free public database intended to serve as a resource for research on the immune response to SARS-CoV-2. Where available, HLA class I and class II types were taken from metadata supplied by the sample provider and were not determined by assay-based typing. The samples were drawn from the first 160 participants of the ongoing ImmuneRACE study and from under 1,500 subjects provided by 6 global collaborators. The dataset comprised deeply sampled blood TCRbeta repertoires from subjects exposed to, actively infected with, or recovered from COVID-19. The material from the prospective study consisted of cDNA or gDNA derived from T cells, B-cell-depleted T cells, or PBMCs. A de-identified subject ID, COVID-19 status, age in years and sex were almost always included in the sample metadata.

Each collaborating institution followed its own protocols to collect whole blood in K2EDTA tubes. For TCRbeta analysis, collaborator samples were shipped as frozen whole blood, as isolated PBMCs, or as DNA extracted from either sample type. This clone was detected only once. Its antigen target is currently unknown. Per-nucleotide qualities are absent, and no much larger clonotype sits a single base away. Study-wide conclusions, independent of this receptor: How much clinical and demographic metadata was included differed by source and by participant, and the metadata was provided uncurated.

TCRbeta CDR3 regions were amplified from genomic DNA using the immunoSEQ Assay, a bias-controlled multiplex PCR. In the source study's methods: The number of nucleated cells in each sample was estimated by amplification of reference gene primers within the assay. Sequence reads were collapsed and filtered to measure the absolute abundance of every unique TCRbeta CDR3 rearrangement. Productive Simpson clonality was computed per sample as the square root of Simpson's diversity index over productive rearrangements. In TCRdb, the immuneACCESS table is reduced to in-frame sequences with V and J assigned. These tables do not hold every clone; where another copy was compared, an unresolved V gene accounts for under half, and the others remain unexplained. V and J calls and clone size come straight from that table; D and trimming were deduced from the DNA. In all, the sample holds 90,000 to 150,000 clones, and about four fifths of those were seen once. The ten largest make up 3% to 4.5% of the sample.

The sequence was obtained from a woman older than 75 with acute or convalescent COVID-19. The sequenced material came from peripheral blood.

The nucleotide sequence is TGTGCCAGCAGTCTGAGGATTGTGGCTTTCTTT. Protein translation: CASSLRIVAFF. The rearranged segments are TRBV2 and TRBJ1-1, with an unclear D gene assignment. V and J are truncated by 5 bases and 11 bases respectively, leaving an intervening sequence of 12 bases. In the germline V gene, CDR1 corresponds to SNHLY and CDR2 to FYNNEI. The CDR3 spans 11 residues, from the cysteine through the phenylalanine. CDR3 DNA is the only sequence kept; it has 33 bases, read in frame from the first base.